This passage covers 16 T cell receptor beta chains from one sample sequenced in a study of T cell responses to AZD1222 COVID-19 vaccine. TCRdb keeps only in-frame clones here, not all; method: immunoSEQ multiplex PCR. The sample carries about 59,000 clones, 85% to 90% recorded once. The sample was peripheral blood, taken 28 days after the second AZD1222 dose. The receptor set was obtained from an adult who received the AZD1222 COVID-19 vaccine.

The gene calls are TRBV5-6 and TRBJ2-1; D not resolved. Germline CDR1 and CDR2: SGHDT and YYEEEE. V gave up 4 bases and J gave up 15 bases, with 23 bases separating them. There are 14 residues in the CDR3. CDR3 in DNA: TGTGCCAGCAGCCTGAAGCCCGGAACTTACTTGGGGTTCTTC. This encodes CASSLKPGTYLGFF.

The chain joins TRBV29-1 to TRBJ1-6; the match to TRBD1 covers 12 bases. The germline CDR1 and CDR2 sequences are SQVTM and ANQGSEA. The CDR3 has 16 amino acids. After removal of 7 bases from V and 8 bases from J, the junction contained 12 bases not matched to a gene. CDR3 residues: CSAWGQGAGIYSPLHF. In nucleotides, the CDR3 is TGCAGCGCCTGGGGACAGGGGGCCGGGATATATTCACCCCTCCACTTT.

This rearrangement joins TRBV29-1 to TRBJ2-2; no firm D call. Trimming removed 3 bases from V and 3 bases from J, with 8 bases in between. The CDR3 covers 13 residues. CDR1 is SQVTM and CDR2 is ANQGSEA in the germline V gene. The CDR3 DNA sequence: TGCAGCGTTGACCAACTACACACCGGGGAGCTGTTTTTT. It is translated as CSVDQLHTGELFF.

The genes are TRBV5-4 and TRBJ1-4; the match to TRBD1 covers 11 bases. Germline values: CDR1 SGHNT, CDR2 YYREEE (reference sequence). The V segment lost 4 bases and the J segment 0 bases; nucleotides outside the gene matches: 5. The CDR3 totals 17 residues. Here the CDR3 DNA reads TGTGCCAGCAGCACGGACAGGGGGCTTGCAACTAATGAAAAACTGTTTTTT. This codes for CASSTDRGLATNEKLFF.

This clone was detected once. The rearrangement links TRBV11-2 to TRBJ2-3; tentatively, D is TRBD2 (5 bases). Germline V gene data show CDR1 as SGHAT and CDR2 as FQNNGV. The ends were cut back, 1 base at V and 2 bases at J, with 10 bases in the middle. The CDR3 runs 15 residues. The CDR3 coding sequence is TGTGCCAGCAGCTTAGTGGCGGGCTCCACAGATACGCAGTATTTT. It codes for CASSLVAGSTDTQYF.

The chain links TRBV30 to TRBJ1-1; no firm D call. The CDR3 has 13 amino acids. Between the trimmed V and J ends, which lost 3 bases and 0 bases, there was a span of 8 bases. Germline V gene sequence: CDR1 GTSNPN, CDR2 SVGIG (reference sequence). CDR3 sequence reads: CAWRPSMNTEAFF. DNA for the CDR3: TGTGCCTGGAGGCCAAGCATGAACACTGAAGCTTTCTTT.

The rearrangement uses TRBV5-1 and TRBJ2-7; 7 positions match TRBD1. The CDR3 covers 13 residues. V was clipped by 2 bases and J by 2 bases; unmatched bases: 1. Per the germline V gene, CDR1 is SGHRS and CDR2 is YFSETQ. The CDR3 nucleotides read TGCGCCAGCAGCTTACAGGGGCCCTACGAGCAGTACTTC. Its protein is CASSLQGPYEQYF. Using reference TRBV5-1 and TRBJ2-7 for the parts outside the CDR3, the full variable domain is KAGVTQTPRYLIKTRGQQVTLSCSPISGHRSVSWYQQTPGQGLQFLFEYFSETQRNKGNFPGRFSGRQFSNSRSEMNVSTLELGDSALYLCASSLQGPYEQYFGPGTRLTVT.

The chain uses TRBV5-1 and TRBJ1-3; D gene ambiguous. In germline, CDR1 is SGHRS, CDR2 YFSETQ. The V and J ends lost 4 bases and 0 bases respectively, with 8 bases between them. The CDR3 is made up of 14 amino acids. This chain's CDR3 is CASSLRDSGNTIYF. CDR3 sequence (DNA): TGCGCCAGCAGCCTCCGGGACTCTGGAAACACCATATATTTT.

The V gene is TRBV2, the J gene TRBJ1-4; 8 bases agree with TRBD1. The CDR3 is 14 amino acids. CDR1 is SNHLY, CDR2 FYNNEI, per germline. V trimming: 6 bases; J trimming: 6 bases; junction bases outside the gene matches: 6. The CDR3 coding sequence is TGTGCCAGCAGCCGCAGGGGGCCGGATGAAAAACTGTTTTTT. Translation: CASSRRGPDEKLFF. The variable domain in full, completed from reference TRBV2 and TRBJ1-4, reads EPEVTQTPSHQVTQMGQEVILRCVPISNHLYFYWYRQILGQKVEFLVSFYNNEISEKSEIFDDQFSVERPDGSNFTLKIRSTKLEDSAMYFCASSRRGPDEKLFFGSGTQLSVL.

This chain connects TRBV18 to TRBJ2-5, with D hard to call. The CDR3 totals 11 residues. V lost 1 base to trimming and J lost 5 bases, with 2 bases between them. CDR1 and CDR2 (germline): KGHSH, LQKENI. CDR3: CASSPLETQYF. The DNA of the CDR3 is TGTGCCAGCTCACCACTGGAGACCCAGTACTTC.

This clone showed up just a few times. This chain links TRBV25-1 with TRBJ2-3; no firm D call. Germline CDR1 is MGHDK and CDR2 is SYGVNS. Deletions cut 7 bases from V and 6 bases from J, with 11 bases between. The CDR3 loop spans 12 amino acids. In DNA form, the CDR3 reads TGTGCCAGCAACACCGGCGTCGATACGCAGTATTTT. The encoded protein is CASNTGVDTQYF.

This rearrangement joins TRBV5-1 to TRBJ2-7; D is ambiguous. The CDR3 contains 15 residues. V lost 1 base, J lost 5 bases, and 16 bases lay in between. Germline V gene sequence: CDR1 SGHRS, CDR2 YFSETQ. In DNA form, the CDR3 reads TGCGCCAGCAGCTTGCTGGACCCTCAACGGGACGAGCAGTACTTC. This sequence encodes CASSLLDPQRDEQYF.

The chain couples TRBV5-1 to TRBJ2-2; 9 positions match TRBD1. The CDR3 is made up of 14 amino acids. V was pared by 4 bases and J by 6 bases, with 4 bases of the junction left unmatched. The germline gives CDR1 SGHRS, CDR2 YFSETQ. In DNA form, the CDR3 reads TGCGCCAGCAGCCGGACAGGGGACCCCGGGGAGCTGTTTTTT. It yields the protein CASSRTGDPGELFF.

The gene calls are TRBV5-1 and TRBJ1-2, with 8 bases lining up with TRBD1. Per the germline V gene, CDR1 is SGHRS and CDR2 is YFSETQ. The CDR3 has 12 residues. V was pared by 4 bases and J by 8 bases, with 4 bases of the junction left unmatched. CDR3 sequence (DNA): TGCGCCAGCAGCACCGGACAGGGCGGCTACACCTTC. Translation gives CASSTGQGGYTF.

This sequence joins TRBV27 and TRBJ2-7; either TRBD1 or TRBD2 may fit D (5 bases each). The V and J ends lost 1 base and 5 bases respectively, with 12 bases between them. Germline V gene data show CDR1 as MNHEY and CDR2 as SMNVEV (reference sequence). The CDR3 totals 14 residues. CDR3: CASSLLSRENEQYF. Here the CDR3 DNA reads TGTGCCAGCAGTTTATTGAGCAGGGAGAACGAGCAGTACTTC.

The CDR3 bases are TGTGCCAGCAGGAACGACAGGGGGAACTATGGCTACACCTTC. This encodes CASRNDRGNYGYTF. This chain joins TRBV6-4 and TRBJ1-2, with TRBD1 matching 9 bases. V shed 6 bases, J shed 2 bases, and the junction held 4 bases outside the gene matches. Germline V gene lookup returns CDR1 MRHNA and CDR2 SNTAGT. The CDR3 length is 14 residues.